This paragraph covers one T cell receptor (beta chain) sequence. These data come from a study of T cell changes during pregnancy in multiple sclerosis. The CDR3 runs to 11 residues. V lost 6 bases to trimming and J lost 11 bases, with 11 bases between them. Germline V gene data show CDR1 as SNHLY and CDR2 as FYNNEI. Libraries were prepared by immunoSEQ multiplex PCR; TCRdb keeps only in-frame clonotypes and omits some of them. This table holds 83,000 or so clones, about 94% found once. The sample consisted of peripheral blood, taken after pregnancy. This receptor was taken from a female donor in good health, enrolled as a control in a pregnancy study. V gene TRBV2 combines with J gene TRBJ1-5; unclear D gene. CDR3 sequence (DNA): TGTGCCAGCAGCGACCGAGGAGCCCAGCATTTT. The encoded protein is CASSDRGAQHF.